The 5 T cell receptor beta chains below were found in one sample sequenced in a study of CD8 T cells in Susac syndrome. RNA was extracted with the RNeasy kit, and a quantity of about 0.5 to 1 ug was reverse transcribed using random hexamers. TCRdb reprocessed the immunoSEQ multiplex PCR reads via MiXCR and lists one record per CDR3 protein. Of some 170,000 distinct CDR3 sequences listed, roughly 94% are singletons. Sequencing input: CD4+ T cells from PBMCs. The receptors were gathered from a human donor with Susac syndrome.

This chain links TRBV6-5 with TRBJ2-7; no definite D call. The CDR3 length is 13 residues. Trimming shortened V by 5 bases and J by 0 bases, and 8 bases separated the two germline ends. The V gene's germline CDR1 is MNHEY and CDR2 SVGAGI. For the CDR3, the DNA is TGTGCCAGCAGTAAAGGAACCTCCTACGAGCAGTACTTC. Translation: CASSKGTSYEQYF.

The chain is built from TRBV7-9 and TRBJ1-5; D gene ambiguous. Germline V gene data show CDR1 as SEHNR and CDR2 as FQNEAQ (reference sequence). There are 12 residues in the CDR3. Trimming cost V 1 base and J 5 bases, with 3 bases left between them. The CDR3 DNA is TGTGCCAGCAGCTTAGATTATCAGCCCCAGCATTTT. Translation: CASSLDYQPQHF.

The chain links TRBV5-1 to TRBJ2-1, with a tentative D call TRBD2 (5 bases). CDR3 length equals 16 residues. Between the trimmed V and J ends, which lost 0 bases and 7 bases, there was a span of 17 bases. Germline loops: CDR1 SGHRS, CDR2 YFSETQ. In DNA, the CDR3 is TGCGCCAGCAGCTTGGCCACTAGGGCGGGTGGGAATGAGCAGTTCTTC. This gives the protein CASSLATRAGGNEQFF.

Only one count was recorded for this clonotype. The CDR3 nucleotides read TGTGCCAGCAGGCGGCTGAAGAGCTCTGGAAACACCATATATTTT. Its translation: CASRRLKSSGNTIYF. The chain has TRBV6-7 and TRBJ1-3, with no clear D. TRBV6-7 is an open reading frame, and its role is uncertain. The CDR3 runs to 15 residues. Deletions cut 6 bases from V and 0 bases from J, with 12 bases between.

The chain joins TRBV29-1 to TRBJ2-2, with a tentative D call TRBD1 (5 bases). The CDR3 runs to 14 residues. CDR1 SQVTM and CDR2 ANQGSEA come from the germline V gene. V was cut by 4 bases and J by 1 base, with 10 bases left in between. CDR3 bases: TGCAGCGTTGTGGGGCCTCTGAACACCGGGGAGCTGTTTTTT. It yields the protein CSVVGPLNTGELFF.